A single sample gave rise to the 5 T cell receptor beta chains below, sequenced in a study of blood T cell repertoires in COVID-19. Method: immunoSEQ multiplex PCR; TCRdb's copy keeps in-frame clones and lacks some. Of 300,000 to 400,000 clones listed, roughly nine tenths are singletons. Source material: PBMCs or T cells enriched from blood (not recorded which). These receptors originate from a woman aged 25 to 45 who had been exposed to COVID-19.

The V call is TRBV20-1, the J call TRBJ1-1, with D possibly TRBD1 on 6 matching bases. The CDR3 extends over 15 amino acids. V was cut by 3 bases and J by 5 bases, with 19 bases left in between. CDR1 DFQATT and CDR2 SNEGSKA come from the germline V gene (reference sequence). DNA of the CDR3: TGCAGTGCTAGTGGGTGGCAGGGGCTTTCGACTGAAGCTTTCTTT. Amino acids: CSASGWQGLSTEAFF.

This rearrangement joins TRBV30 to TRBJ2-5; 9 bases match TRBD2. Germline trimming cut 0 bases from V and 1 base from J; bases unmatched to any gene: 3. Germline values: CDR1 GTSNPN, CDR2 SVGIG (reference sequence). This CDR3 spans 15 amino acids. The DNA for the CDR3 is TGTGCCTGGAGTGTTCAGCGGGGGGTCCAAGAGACCCAGTACTTC. It codes for CAWSVQRGVQETQYF.

The chain links TRBV13 to TRBJ2-7, with D tentatively TRBD2 (6 bases). V shed 3 bases and J shed 4 bases, with 10 bases lying between them. The CDR3 is 13 residues long. Germline CDR1 and CDR2: PRHDT and FYEKMQ (reference sequence). CDR3 sequence reads: CASSFYRGYEQYF. Written as DNA, the CDR3 is TGTGCCAGCAGCTTTTATCGGGGGTACGAGCAGTACTTC.

Here the CDR3 reads CASSLAQTSTDTQYF. The DNA of the CDR3 is TGTGCCAGCAGCTTGGCCCAGACTAGCACAGATACGCAGTATTTT. The chain is built from TRBV5-4 and TRBJ2-3, with no clear D. The germline V gene encodes CDR1 SGHNT and CDR2 YYREEE (reference sequence). The CDR3 runs to 15 residues. Trimming took off 0 bases at V and 0 bases at J, with 8 bases between the two ends.

The V and J genes are TRBV18 and TRBJ2-7, with 12 bases fitting TRBD1. Germline-derived CDR1 and CDR2 are KGHSH and LQKENI. Germline trimming cut 3 bases from V and 7 bases from J; bases unmatched to any gene: 7. The CDR3 totals 15 residues. The CDR3 DNA follows: TGTGCCAGCTCACCCCGGGACAGGGGGCTAGGAGAGCAGTACTTC. Protein sequence: CASSPRDRGLGEQYF.